The entry below describes one TCR beta chain. Its antigen remains unknown. Amplification yielded TCR beta CDR3 regions, with RNA transcripts as the source. A first-round RT-PCR of the TCR CDR3 used the HTBI primer set. TCRdb reprocessed the multiplex PCR reads with MiXCR, giving one entry per CDR3 protein. The sample lists about 740,000 distinct CDR3 sequences; about 15% were seen once. This sample was included in a study of T cells in Graves' hyperthyroidism and ophthalmopathy. On the study more broadly: The blood sample was taken at first diagnosis, before treatment began.

V lost 5 bases and J lost 5; bases outside the gene matches: 7. CDR1 SEHNR and CDR2 FQNEAQ come from the germline V gene (reference sequence). The CDR3 has 16 residues. No progression to ophthalmopathy during 18 months of follow-up defined stable disease. Source material for PBMCs was roughly 10 ml fresh peripheral blood. Findings and limits, study-wide: Among thyroid clonotypes expanded above 0.001, most also appeared in blood.

The chain couples TRBV7-9 to TRBJ2-1; 12 nucleotides line up with TRBD2. The origin of this receptor is a woman between 18 and 30 years old with Graves' hyperthyroidism. The sample consisted of blood. The CDR3 sequence: CASSQTGLAGNNEQFF. In DNA, the CDR3 is TGTGCCAGCAGCCAAACCGGACTAGCGGGAAACAATGAGCAGTTCTTC.